Given below is one T cell receptor (beta chain) in context. The method was immunoSEQ multiplex PCR; TCRdb's version includes in-frame clones alone and lacks a portion of them. The sample records under 40,000 clones, roughly four fifths being singletons. The data originate from a study of T cells in narcolepsy. Germline V gene data show CDR1 as SGHVS and CDR2 as FNYEAQ. V was clipped by 3 bases and J by 5 bases; unmatched bases: 2. The CDR3 covers 14 residues. This sequence was found in a human donor in good health. V usage is TRBV7-6 and J usage is TRBJ1-1, with 11 bases aligning to TRBD1. Source material: memory (CD45RA-) CD4+ T cells from blood. The CDR3 protein is CASSFGTGGTEAFF. The CDR3 DNA sequence: TGTGCCAGCAGCTTTGGGACAGGGGGTACTGAAGCTTTCTTT.